Sequencing of this T cell receptor (beta chain) was carried out in a study of blood T cell repertoires in COVID-19. Seattle enrolled patients during active infection and tracked them longitudinally. There are 13 residues in the CDR3. V was clipped by 5 bases and J by 4 bases, with 11 bases between them. Germline V CDR1 and CDR2: LNHNV, YYDKDF (reference sequence). This clone was recorded once. Repertoires were generated with immunoSEQ multiplex PCR, while TCRdb's copy carries only in-frame clones and drops some. The profile shows over 200,000 clones, 92% of them singletons. The source of this sequence is a man aged 55 to 69 with COVID-19, enrolled during active disease. The chain joins TRBV15 to TRBJ1-1; D may be TRBD1 (5 bases). Sequencing used peripheral blood. As DNA, the CDR3 is TGTGCCACCAGCCGTAGGGGTAGCACTGAAGCTTTCTTT. Encoded protein: CATSRRGSTEAFF.